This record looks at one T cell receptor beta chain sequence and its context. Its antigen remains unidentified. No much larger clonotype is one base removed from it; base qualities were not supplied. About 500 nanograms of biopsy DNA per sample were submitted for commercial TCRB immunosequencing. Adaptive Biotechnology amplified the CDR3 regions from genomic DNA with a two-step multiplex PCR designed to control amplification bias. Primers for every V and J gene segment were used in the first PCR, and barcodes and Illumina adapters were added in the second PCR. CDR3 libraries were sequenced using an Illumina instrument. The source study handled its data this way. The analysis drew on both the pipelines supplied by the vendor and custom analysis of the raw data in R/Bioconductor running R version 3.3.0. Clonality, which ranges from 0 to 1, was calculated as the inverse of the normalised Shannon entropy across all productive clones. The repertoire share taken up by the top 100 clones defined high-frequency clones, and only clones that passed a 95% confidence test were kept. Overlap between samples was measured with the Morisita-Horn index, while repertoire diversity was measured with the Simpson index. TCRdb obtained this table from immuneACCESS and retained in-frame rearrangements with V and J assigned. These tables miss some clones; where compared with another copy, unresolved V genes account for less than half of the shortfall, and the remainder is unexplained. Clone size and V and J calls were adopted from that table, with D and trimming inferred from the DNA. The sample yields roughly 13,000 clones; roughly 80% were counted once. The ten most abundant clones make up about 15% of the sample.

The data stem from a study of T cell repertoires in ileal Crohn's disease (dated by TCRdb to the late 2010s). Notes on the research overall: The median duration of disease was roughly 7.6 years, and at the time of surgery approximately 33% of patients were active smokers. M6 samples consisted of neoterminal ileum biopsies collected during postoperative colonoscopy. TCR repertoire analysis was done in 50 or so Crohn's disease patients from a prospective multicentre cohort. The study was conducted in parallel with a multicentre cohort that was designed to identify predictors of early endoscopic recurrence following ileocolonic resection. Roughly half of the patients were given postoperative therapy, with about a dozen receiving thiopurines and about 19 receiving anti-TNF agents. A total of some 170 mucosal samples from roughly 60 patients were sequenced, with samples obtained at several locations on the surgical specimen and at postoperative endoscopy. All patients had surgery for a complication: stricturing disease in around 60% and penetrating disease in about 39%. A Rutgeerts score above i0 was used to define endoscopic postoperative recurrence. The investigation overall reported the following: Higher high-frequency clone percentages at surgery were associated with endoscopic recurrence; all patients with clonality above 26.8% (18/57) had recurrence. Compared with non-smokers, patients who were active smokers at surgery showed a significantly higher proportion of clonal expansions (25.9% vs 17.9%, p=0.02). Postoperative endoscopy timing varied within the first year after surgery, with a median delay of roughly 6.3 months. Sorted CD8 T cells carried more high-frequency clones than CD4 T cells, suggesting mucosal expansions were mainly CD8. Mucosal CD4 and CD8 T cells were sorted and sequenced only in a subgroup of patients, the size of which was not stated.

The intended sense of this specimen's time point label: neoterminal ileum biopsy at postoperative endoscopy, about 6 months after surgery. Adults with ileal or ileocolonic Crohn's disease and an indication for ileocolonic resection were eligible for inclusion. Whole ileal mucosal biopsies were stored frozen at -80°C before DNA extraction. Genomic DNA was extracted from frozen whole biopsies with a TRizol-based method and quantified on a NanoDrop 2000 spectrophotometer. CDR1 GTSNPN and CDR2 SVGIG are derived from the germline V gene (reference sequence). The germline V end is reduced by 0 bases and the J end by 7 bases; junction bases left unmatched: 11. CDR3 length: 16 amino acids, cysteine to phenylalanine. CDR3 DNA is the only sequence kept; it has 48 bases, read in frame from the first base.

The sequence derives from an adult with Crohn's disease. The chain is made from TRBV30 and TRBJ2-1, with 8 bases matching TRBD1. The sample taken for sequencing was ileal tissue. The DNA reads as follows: TGTGCCTGGAGTGTACTTGGTCTTACAGGGGGTAATGAGCAGTTCTTC. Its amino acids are CAWSVLGLTGGNEQFF.